This TCR beta chain was captured in a study of T cells after yellow fever vaccination. The wider study: SMART-Seq v4 Ultra Low Input prepared libraries from low-cell fractions.

V was trimmed by 6 bases and J by 3 bases, leaving 11 bases between them. Germline-derived CDR1 and CDR2 are MDHEN and SYDVKM. The CDR3 extends over 13 amino acids. TCRdb re-derived calls from the 5' RACE reads in MiXCR, one entry per CDR3 protein. Among about 170,000 distinct CDR3 sequences listed, 11% were seen once. This clonotype was seen more than once but under ten times. Antigen specificity is unknown. Overall study findings and caveats: Reappearance after the booster was seen for most primary-vaccination clones, at 96% CD4 and roughly 90% CD8.

This clonotype was sampled from a man in his late teens or twenties who received the YFV17D yellow fever vaccine. The chain links TRBV28 to TRBJ1-2, with D perhaps TRBD1 (5 bases). The material was CD8+ T cells sorted from PBMCs, obtained 15 days after the yellow fever booster vaccination. This chain's CDR3 is CASRPGTDYGYTF. DNA for the CDR3: TGTGCCAGCAGGCCAGGGACGGACTATGGCTACACCTTC.